This T cell receptor (beta chain) is drawn from a study of T cells in Graves' hyperthyroidism and ophthalmopathy (dated by TCRdb to between 2019 and 2020). General notes on the study: Peripheral blood was collected at initial diagnosis, before any treatment. The study also compared thyroid tissue and blood T-cell repertoires from a handful of Graves' hyperthyroidism patients. After blood sampling, hyperthyroidism patients were treated with methimazole at a starting dose of 30 mg daily, and ophthalmopathy patients were treated with high-dose intravenous methylprednisolone. The 95 to 100 discovery patients were randomly divided into training and test sets at a 7:3 ratio. Prospective prediction of ophthalmopathy was tested in an independent validation cohort of under 20 hyperthyroidism patients and 15 to 17 patients who later progressed to ophthalmopathy. The paper reports TCR Vbeta CDR3 sequencing of roughly 140 peripheral blood samples: approximately 41 ophthalmopathy, about 75 hyperthyroidism and some 17 progressor patients. To identify TCR V-J signatures that set the groups apart, the researchers used a discovery cohort of 100 patients, made up of around 40 with Graves' ophthalmopathy and 57 with stable Graves' hyperthyroidism.

What the research found in general, with its limitations: In validation, the model predicted progression to ophthalmopathy with 65% to 71% sensitivity and over 72% specificity, a median of 6.5 months before onset. No statistical method was used to set the sample size in advance, and investigators knew the group allocation. Ophthalmopathy was separated from stable hyperthyroidism by a 13 V-J signature model, with approximately 90% sensitivity and roughly 84% specificity obtained in cross-validation and 80%/75% obtained in testing. Most expanded thyroid clonotypes (frequency above 0.001) were also found in blood, which suggests that blood repertoires may mirror thyroid immune responses.

Graves' hyperthyroidism was defined as stable when no progression to ophthalmopathy occurred over 18 months of follow-up. Hyperthyroidism patients were aged 18 to 65 years and newly diagnosed, with disease duration of less than 2 months. The study excluded patients with uncontrolled infections, other autoimmune diseases, pregnancy or lactation. Diagnoses relied on clinical symptoms, serum thyroxine and TRAb, thyroid ultrasound and orbital computed tomography. PBMCs were separated from roughly 9.3 ml of fresh peripheral blood using Ficoll-Paque density gradient centrifugation. Total RNA was extracted with Trizol reagent, and quality was checked on an Agilent 2100 Bioanalyzer. Amplification of TCR beta CDR3 regions was carried out from RNA transcripts. A first-round RT-PCR of the TCR CDR3 used the HTBI primer set with the Qiagen OneStep RT-PCR kit. Libraries were constructed in a second round of multiplex PCR, after which size selection and purification were performed. Libraries were sequenced paired-end with 100 bp reads on an Illumina HiSeq2000. The authors' pipeline ran thus. SOAPnuke was used to process the raw data, removing reads that contained adapters or uncalled bases, had a mean Phred below 15, or lacked an exact match to the constant primer or identifier. COPE v1.2.5 was used to merge the high-quality paired reads, and each unique nucleotide sequence was defined as a clonotype. MiTCR v1.1 was used to align clonotypes to the IMGT TRBV, TRBD and TRBJ reference segments. The analysis included only V-J combinations with a frequency above 0.0001, which together covered 99% to 99.2% of the repertoires. A TCS score was defined as the ratio of F50 (clonal expansion) to E x V (chaos), with BLOSUM62-based TCRdist applied between CDR3 peptides within each V-J. Welch's t-statistics and random forest reduced roughly 540 V-J features to some 14, which were used in a naive Bayes classifier (R e1071). The public reads were reanalyzed by TCRdb: fastp trimming at Q25, MiXCR alignment, in-frame beta chains only. Every CDR3 protein is listed once, alongside the most common genes and DNA of its rows. TCRdb's processing, not the authors' own work, is the source of the V and J calls. The sample profile shows about 560,000 distinct CDR3 sequences; 15% to 19% of them were found once. The ten largest clones add up to under 8% of the sample.

The cysteine opens and the phenylalanine closes a CDR3 of 15 amino acids. The kept DNA is CDR3 alone, 45 bases in frame from the first base. Trimming takes 3 bases off V and 3 bases off J; junction bases not matched to a gene: 8. Based on the germline V gene, the CDR1 and CDR2 sequences are SGDLS and YYNGEE. Turning to this clonotype: Its antigen specificity is not known. The sample holds no much larger clone one base away, and base qualities are not on file.

This sequence was found in a woman younger than 45 with Graves' hyperthyroidism. The sequence is built from TRBV9 and TRBJ1-2; 7 middle bases align to TRBD1. The sample was blood. The CDR3 reads CASSGPVDRDYGYTF. The nucleotide sequence is TGTGCCAGCAGCGGTCCGGTCGACAGGGACTATGGCTACACCTTC.